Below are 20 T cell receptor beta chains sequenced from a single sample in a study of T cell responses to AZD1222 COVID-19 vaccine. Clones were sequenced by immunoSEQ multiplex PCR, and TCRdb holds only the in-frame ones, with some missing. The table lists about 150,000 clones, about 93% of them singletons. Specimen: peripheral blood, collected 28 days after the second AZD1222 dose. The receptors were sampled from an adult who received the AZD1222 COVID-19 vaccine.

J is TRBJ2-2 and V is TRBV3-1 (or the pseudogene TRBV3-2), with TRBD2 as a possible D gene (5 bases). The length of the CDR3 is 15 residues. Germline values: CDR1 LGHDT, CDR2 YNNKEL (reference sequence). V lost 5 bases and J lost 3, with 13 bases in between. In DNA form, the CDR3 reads TGTGCCAGCAGCTCAACCGGGGAACACACCGGGGAGCTGTTTTTT. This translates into CASSSTGEHTGELFF.

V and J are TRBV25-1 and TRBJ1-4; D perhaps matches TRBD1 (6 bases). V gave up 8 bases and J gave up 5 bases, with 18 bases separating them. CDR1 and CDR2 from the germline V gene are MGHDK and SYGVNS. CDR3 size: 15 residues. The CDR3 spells CASSHGSGGNEKLFF. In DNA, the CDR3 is TGTGCCAGCTCCCATGGGTCGGGGGGCAATGAAAAACTGTTTTTT.

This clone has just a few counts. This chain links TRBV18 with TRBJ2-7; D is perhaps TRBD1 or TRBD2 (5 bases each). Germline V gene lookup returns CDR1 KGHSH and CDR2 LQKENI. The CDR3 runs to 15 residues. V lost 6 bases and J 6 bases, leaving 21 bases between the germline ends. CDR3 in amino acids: CASSPRDGWAGEQYF. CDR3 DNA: TGTGCCAGCTCCCCTCGGGACGGATGGGCGGGCGAGCAGTACTTC.

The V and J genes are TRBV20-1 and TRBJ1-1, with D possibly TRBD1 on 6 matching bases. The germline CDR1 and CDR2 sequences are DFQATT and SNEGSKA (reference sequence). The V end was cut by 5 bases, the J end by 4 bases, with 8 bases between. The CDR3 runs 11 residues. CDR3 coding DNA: TGCAGTGCTGACAGGTTCACTGAAGCTTTCTTT. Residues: CSADRFTEAFF.

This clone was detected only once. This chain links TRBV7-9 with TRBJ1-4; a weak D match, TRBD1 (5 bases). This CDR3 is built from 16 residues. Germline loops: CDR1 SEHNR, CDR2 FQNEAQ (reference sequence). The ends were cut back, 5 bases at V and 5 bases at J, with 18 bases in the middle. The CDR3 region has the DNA TGTGCCAGCAGCCCCGGACACTCCGATAAGAATGAAAAACTGTTTTTT. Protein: CASSPGHSDKNEKLFF.

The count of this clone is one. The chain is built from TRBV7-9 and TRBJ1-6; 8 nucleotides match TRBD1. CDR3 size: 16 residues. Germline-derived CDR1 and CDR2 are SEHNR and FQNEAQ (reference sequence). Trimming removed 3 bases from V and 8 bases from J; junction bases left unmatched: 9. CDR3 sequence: CASSLDPGGEDSPLHF. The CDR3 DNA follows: TGTGCCAGCAGCTTGGACCCAGGGGGCGAAGATTCACCCCTCCACTTT.

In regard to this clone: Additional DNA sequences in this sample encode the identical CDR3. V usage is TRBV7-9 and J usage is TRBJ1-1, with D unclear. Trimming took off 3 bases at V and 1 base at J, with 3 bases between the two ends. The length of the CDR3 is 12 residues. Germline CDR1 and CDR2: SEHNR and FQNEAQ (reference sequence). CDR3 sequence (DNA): TGTGCCAGCAGCTTGACGAACACTGAAGCTTTCTTT. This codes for CASSLTNTEAFF.

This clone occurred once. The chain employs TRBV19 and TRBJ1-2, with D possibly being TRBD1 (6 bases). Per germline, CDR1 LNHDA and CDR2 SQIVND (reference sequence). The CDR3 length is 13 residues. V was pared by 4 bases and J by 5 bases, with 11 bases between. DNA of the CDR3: TGTGCCAGTAGTACCGGACAGCTTTATGGCTACACCTTC. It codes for CASSTGQLYGYTF. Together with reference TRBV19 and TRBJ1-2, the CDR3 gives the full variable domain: DGGITQSPKYLFRKEGQNVTLSCEQNLNHDAMYWYRQDPGQGLRLIYYSQIVNDFQKGDIAEGYSVSREKKESFPLTVTSAQKNPTAFYLCASSTGQLYGYTFGSGTRLTVV.

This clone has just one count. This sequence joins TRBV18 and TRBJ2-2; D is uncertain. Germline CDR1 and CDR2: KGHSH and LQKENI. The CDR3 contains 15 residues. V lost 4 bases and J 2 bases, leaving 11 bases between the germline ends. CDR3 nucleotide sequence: TGTGCCAGCTCACTAAGTGGCCAAAACACCGGGGAGCTGTTTTTT. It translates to CASSLSGQNTGELFF.

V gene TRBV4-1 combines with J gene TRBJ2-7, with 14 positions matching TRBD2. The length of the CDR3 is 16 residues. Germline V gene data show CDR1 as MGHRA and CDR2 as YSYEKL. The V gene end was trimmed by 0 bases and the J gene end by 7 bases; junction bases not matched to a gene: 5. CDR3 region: CASSQDPGLAGEEQYF. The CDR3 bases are TGCGCCAGCAGCCAAGACCCGGGACTAGCGGGAGAAGAGCAGTACTTC.

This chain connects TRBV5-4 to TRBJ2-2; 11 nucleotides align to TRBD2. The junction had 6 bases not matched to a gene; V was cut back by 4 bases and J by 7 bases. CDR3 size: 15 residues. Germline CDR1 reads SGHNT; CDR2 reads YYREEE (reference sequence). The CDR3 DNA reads TGTGCCAGCAGCAGACTAGCGGGAATCGGCGGGGAGCTGTTTTTT. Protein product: CASSRLAGIGGELFF.

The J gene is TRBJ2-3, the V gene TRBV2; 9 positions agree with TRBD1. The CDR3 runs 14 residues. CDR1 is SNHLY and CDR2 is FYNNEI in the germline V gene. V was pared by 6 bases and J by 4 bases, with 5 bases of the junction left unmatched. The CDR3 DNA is TGTGCCAGCAGGGGGACAGGGCACGCAGATACGCAGTATTTT. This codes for CASRGTGHADTQYF.

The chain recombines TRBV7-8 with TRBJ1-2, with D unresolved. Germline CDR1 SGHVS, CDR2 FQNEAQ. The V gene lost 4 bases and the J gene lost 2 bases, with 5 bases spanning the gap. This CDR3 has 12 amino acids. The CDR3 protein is CASSSNNYGYTF. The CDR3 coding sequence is TGTGCCAGCAGCTCAAACAACTATGGCTACACCTTC. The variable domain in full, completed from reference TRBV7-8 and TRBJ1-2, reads GAGVSQSPRYKVAKRGQDVALRCDPISGHVSLFWYQQALGQGPEFLTYFQNEAQLDKSGLPSDRFFAERPEGSVSTLKIQRTQQEDSAVYLCASSSNNYGYTFGSGTRLTVV.

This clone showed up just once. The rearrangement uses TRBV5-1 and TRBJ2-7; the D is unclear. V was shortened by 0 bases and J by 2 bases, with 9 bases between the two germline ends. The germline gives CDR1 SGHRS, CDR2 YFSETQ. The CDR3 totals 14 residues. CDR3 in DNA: TGCGCCAGCAGCTTGGCTGCACAAACCTACGAGCAGTACTTC. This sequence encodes CASSLAAQTYEQYF.

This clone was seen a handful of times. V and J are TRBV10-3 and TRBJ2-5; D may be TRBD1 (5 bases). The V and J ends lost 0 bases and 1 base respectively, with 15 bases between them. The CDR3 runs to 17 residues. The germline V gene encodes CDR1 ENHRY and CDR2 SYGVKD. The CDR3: CAISESGAAPTQETQYF. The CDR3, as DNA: TGTGCCATCAGTGAGTCTGGGGCCGCTCCTACCCAAGAGACCCAGTACTTC.

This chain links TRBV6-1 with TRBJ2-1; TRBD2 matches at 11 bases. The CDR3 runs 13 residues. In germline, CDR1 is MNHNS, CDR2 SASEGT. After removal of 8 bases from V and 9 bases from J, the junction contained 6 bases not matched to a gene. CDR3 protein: CASRGLAGGEQFF. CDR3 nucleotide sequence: TGTGCCAGCCGGGGGCTAGCGGGAGGTGAGCAGTTCTTC.

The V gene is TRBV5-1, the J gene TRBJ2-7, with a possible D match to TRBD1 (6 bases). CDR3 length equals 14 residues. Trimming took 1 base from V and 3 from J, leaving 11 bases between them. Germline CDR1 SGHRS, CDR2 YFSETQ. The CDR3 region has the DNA TGCGCCAGCAGCTTGTCAGGACAGATCTACGAGCAGTACTTC. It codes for CASSLSGQIYEQYF.

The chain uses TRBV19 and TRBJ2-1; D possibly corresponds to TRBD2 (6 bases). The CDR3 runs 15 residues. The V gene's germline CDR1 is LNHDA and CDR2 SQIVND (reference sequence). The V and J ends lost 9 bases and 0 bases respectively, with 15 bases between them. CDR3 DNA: TGTGCCAGCGGAACCGGGAGTCGCTCCTACAATGAGCAGTTCTTC. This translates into CASGTGSRSYNEQFF. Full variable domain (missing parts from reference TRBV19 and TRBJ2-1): DGGITQSPKYLFRKEGQNVTLSCEQNLNHDAMYWYRQDPGQGLRLIYYSQIVNDFQKGDIAEGYSVSREKKESFPLTVTSAQKNPTAFYLCASGTGSRSYNEQFFGPGTRLTVL.

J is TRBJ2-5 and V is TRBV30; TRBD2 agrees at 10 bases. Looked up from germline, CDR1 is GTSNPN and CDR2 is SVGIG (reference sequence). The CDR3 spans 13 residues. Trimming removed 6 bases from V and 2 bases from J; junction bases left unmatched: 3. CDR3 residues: CACATSGQETQYF. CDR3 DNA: TGTGCCTGTGCGACTAGCGGGCAAGAGACCCAGTACTTC.

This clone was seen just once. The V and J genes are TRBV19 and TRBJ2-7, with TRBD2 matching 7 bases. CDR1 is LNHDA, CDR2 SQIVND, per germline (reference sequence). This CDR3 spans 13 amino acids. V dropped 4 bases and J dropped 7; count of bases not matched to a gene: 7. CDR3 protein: CASSSLAAGEQYF. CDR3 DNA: TGTGCCAGTAGTAGCCTAGCGGCCGGGGAGCAGTACTTC.